One and the same sample provided the 24 T cell receptor beta chains below, sequenced in a study of early stage breast cancer tumors. Libraries were prepared by immunoSEQ multiplex PCR; TCRdb keeps only in-frame clonotypes and omits some of them. The sample has almost 55,000 clones; around nine tenths are singletons. The sample consisted of blood. The receptors were gathered from a person between 65 and 79 years old with breast cancer.

The chain couples TRBV6-5 to TRBJ2-7; D remains unclear. The CDR3 spans 11 residues. The germline V gene encodes CDR1 MNHEY and CDR2 SVGAGI. Trimming cost V 8 bases and J 4 bases, with 9 bases left between them. CDR3 bases: TGTGCCAGCCGCACGGAGTACGAGCAGTACTTC. Translating gives CASRTEYEQYF.

The chain recombines TRBV19 with TRBJ1-5; 8 bases align to TRBD1. Germline V CDR1 and CDR2: LNHDA, SQIVND (reference sequence). The CDR3 runs 17 residues. Trimming at V came to 4 bases and at J to 5 bases, leaving 13 bases not matched to a gene. CDR3 nucleotides: TGTGCCAGTAGTACGCTGCTAGGACAGGGTCCATATCAGCCCCAGCATTTT. This codes for CASSTLLGQGPYQPQHF.

The sample holds one count of this clone. The CDR3 sequence: CATREQKTVNTGELFF. The CDR3 DNA reads as TGTGCCACCCGAGAGCAGAAGACAGTGAACACCGGGGAGCTGTTTTTT. The chain joins TRBV19 to TRBJ2-2, with D possibly TRBD1 on 5 matching bases. V shed 10 bases and J shed 1 base, with 19 bases lying between them. This CDR3 contains 16 residues. CDR1 is LNHDA and CDR2 is SQIVND in the germline V gene (reference sequence).

This chain connects TRBV7-9 to TRBJ2-1; TRBD2 matches 11 bases. Germline CDR1 SEHNR, CDR2 FQNEAQ (reference sequence). The CDR3 contains 14 residues. Trimming cost V 5 bases and J 9 bases; bases outside gene matches: 6. CDR3 in amino acids: CASSPGLAATEQFF. CDR3 sequence (DNA): TGTGCCAGCAGCCCGGGACTAGCGGCGACTGAGCAGTTCTTC.

The chain carries TRBV18 and TRBJ1-2; TRBD1 matches 7 bases. The V gene end was trimmed by 0 bases and the J gene end by 7 bases; junction bases not matched to a gene: 11. CDR3 length: 16 amino acids. CDR1 and CDR2 (germline): KGHSH, LQKENI. The chain's CDR3 is CASSPPDYDRESGYTF. The CDR3 nucleotides read TGTGCCAGCTCACCACCGGACTATGACAGGGAAAGTGGCTACACCTTC.

This chain joins TRBV11-2 and TRBJ2-7; 9 nucleotides agree with TRBD1. The CDR3 totals 15 residues. Trimming took 5 bases from V and 5 from J; bases not matched to a gene: 10. The germline V gene has CDR1 SGHAT and CDR2 FQNNGV. CDR3 DNA sequence: TGTGCCAGCAGCACTAGGACAGGGGAGGGGAACGAGCAGTACTTC. Protein sequence: CASSTRTGEGNEQYF.

V and J are TRBV29-1 and TRBJ1-1; unclear D gene. Germline-derived CDR1 and CDR2 are SQVTM and ANQGSEA. This CDR3 region has 11 residues. The germline V and J ends were trimmed by 6 bases and 12 bases, with 17 bases remaining between them. CDR3 nucleotides: TGCAGCGTAGGGTCCGGAGGCGCATCTTTCTTT. Its protein product is CSVGSGGASFF.

The chain joins TRBV6-6 to TRBJ1-3, with a weak D call TRBD1 (5 bases). The V gene lost 0 bases and the J gene lost 3 bases, with 12 bases spanning the gap. The CDR3 is 16 amino acids. Germline CDR1 and CDR2: MNHNY and SVGAGI (reference sequence). DNA of the CDR3: TGTGCCAGCAGTTACTCGTTCAGGGTGCATGGAAACACCATATATTTT. Residues: CASSYSFRVHGNTIYF.

The chain uses TRBV10-1 and TRBJ2-2; 7 bases are a match to TRBD1. CDR3 size: 14 residues. CDR1 WNHNN and CDR2 SYGVQD come from the germline V gene (reference sequence). J lost 2 bases, V lost 5 bases, and 2 bases had no gene match. For the CDR3, the DNA is TGCGCCAGCAGTCGGGACAGCAACACCGGGGAGCTGTTTTTT. Its translation is CASSRDSNTGELFF.

This rearrangement joins TRBV11-2 to TRBJ2-3, with TRBD2 identical over 10 bases. The CDR3 has 18 residues. The junction had 17 bases not matched to a gene; V was cut back by 7 bases and J by 4 bases. Germline V lookup: CDR1 SGHAT, CDR2 FQNNGV. Here the CDR3 DNA reads TGTGCCAGCATCCCCACTAGCGGGATTCTTGTATGGGCAGATACGCAGTATTTT. This encodes CASIPTSGILVWADTQYF.

The rearrangement joins TRBV7-2 to TRBJ1-2; a possible D gene is TRBD1 (5 bases). This CDR3 spans 15 amino acids. V was cut by 1 base and J by 3 bases, with 12 bases left in between. Germline CDR1 is SGHTA and CDR2 is FQGNSA. The CDR3 nucleotides read TGTGCCAGCAGCTTAGGGCCTCAGGGCGACTATGGCTACACCTTC. This codes for CASSLGPQGDYGYTF.

This clone was recorded only once. The chain employs TRBV5-1 and TRBJ2-1; possible D gene TRBD2, 6 bases. The CDR3 has 15 amino acids. V was clipped by 1 base and J by 6 bases, with 14 bases between them. Germline assignment: CDR1 SGHRS and CDR2 YFSETQ. CDR3 bases: TGCGCCAGCAGCTTGTTTGCGGGGTCGGTCAATGAGCAGTTCTTC. Protein: CASSLFAGSVNEQFF. Using reference TRBV5-1 and TRBJ2-1 for the parts outside the CDR3, the full variable domain is KAGVTQTPRYLIKTRGQQVTLSCSPISGHRSVSWYQQTPGQGLQFLFEYFSETQRNKGNFPGRFSGRQFSNSRSEMNVSTLELGDSALYLCASSLFAGSVNEQFFGPGTRLTVL.

The V call is TRBV28, the J call TRBJ1-1; D is unclear. Trimming removed 2 bases at V and 4 bases at J, with 8 bases between. CDR1 MDHEN and CDR2 SYDVKM come from the germline V gene. The length of the CDR3 is 13 residues. This CDR3 reads CASSLGPGTEAFF. CDR3 sequence (DNA): TGTGCCAGCAGTTTAGGCCCAGGCACTGAAGCTTTCTTT.

This clone was seen only a few times. The J gene is TRBJ2-1, the V gene TRBV10-3, with D possibly TRBD1 on 6 matching bases. Germline V lookup: CDR1 ENHRY, CDR2 SYGVKD. The CDR3 runs to 14 residues. V lost 11 bases, J lost 2 bases, and 16 bases lay in between. In DNA form, the CDR3 reads TGTGCCTTCGGAGAAGGGGGACCCTACAATGAGCAGTTCTTC. The encoded protein is CAFGEGGPYNEQFF.

V is TRBV5-6 and J is TRBJ2-3; 12 bases align to TRBD2. V shed 3 bases, J shed 2 bases, and the junction held 4 bases outside the gene matches. CDR3 length: 16 residues. Germline CDR1 is SGHDT and CDR2 is YYEEEE. CDR3 nucleotide sequence: TGTGCCAGCAGCTACGGACTAGCGGGGTTCACAGATACGCAGTATTTT. It specifies CASSYGLAGFTDTQYF.

This chain links TRBV27 with TRBJ1-4, with unresolved D. Trimming pared 7 bases from V and 0 bases from J, leaving 18 bases between. The CDR3 contains 17 residues. CDR1 and CDR2 from the germline V gene are MNHEY and SMNVEV (reference sequence). Here the CDR3 reads CASTPSAGETTNEKLFF. In nucleotides, the CDR3 is TGTGCCAGCACCCCTTCGGCAGGTGAAACAACTAATGAAAAACTGTTTTTT.

This chain connects TRBV2 to TRBJ2-2, with 8 positions matching TRBD1. The CDR3 has 13 residues. V was pared by 6 bases and J by 6 bases, with 3 bases of the junction left unmatched. Germline V lookup: CDR1 SNHLY, CDR2 FYNNEI. DNA for the CDR3: TGTGCCAGCAGGACAGGGGAACCCGGGGAGCTGTTTTTT. Its translation is CASRTGEPGELFF.

This clone was detected only a few times. The chain employs TRBV10-2 and TRBJ2-7; 10 bases fit TRBD2. V was pared by 3 bases and J by 3 bases, with 8 bases of the junction left unmatched. This CDR3 has 16 amino acids. Germline lookup yields CDR1 WSHSY and CDR2 SAAADI. The CDR3 DNA reads TGCGCCAGCAGTGACCCTCTAGCGGGGGCGGTCTACGAGCAGTACTTC. Translating gives CASSDPLAGAVYEQYF.

In DNA, the CDR3 is TGTGCCAGCCGGGTCGCACAGGGGAGTGGGGGAAACACCATATATTTT. It specifies CASRVAQGSGGNTIYF. This chain joins TRBV2 and TRBJ1-3; 7 nucleotides match TRBD1. The CDR3 runs to 16 residues. The ends lost 8 bases at V and 4 bases at J; junction bases unmatched: 14. Germline V gives CDR1 SNHLY, CDR2 FYNNEI.

The rearrangement joins TRBV19 to TRBJ2-1; a weak D match, TRBD2 (6 bases). The CDR3 is 11 residues long. Germline loops: CDR1 LNHDA, CDR2 SQIVND (reference sequence). V lost 10 bases and J lost 13, with 17 bases in between. CDR3 sequence reads: CATWDREKQFF. DNA of the CDR3: TGTGCCACCTGGGACCGGGAGAAACAGTTCTTC.

The chain employs TRBV5-1 and TRBJ2-2; possibly TRBD1 for D (6 bases). Trimming cost V 4 bases and J 6 bases, with 10 bases left between them. Germline V gives CDR1 SGHRS, CDR2 YFSETQ. This CDR3 has 13 residues. CDR3 residues: CASSPTGSGELFF. The CDR3 nucleotides read TGCGCCAGCAGCCCGACAGGATCCGGGGAGCTGTTTTTT.

By its share, this clone is medium-sized (0.01 to 0.1%). V and J are TRBV9 and TRBJ2-3; 7 positions match TRBD1. The CDR3 is made up of 15 amino acids. With V trimmed by 4 bases and J by 1 base, 6 bases remained unmatched. From germline, CDR1 is SGDLS and CDR2 YYNGEE. DNA of the CDR3: TGTGCCAGCAGCCTATCCGGGACAGGCACAGATACGCAGTATTTT. This encodes CASSLSGTGTDTQYF.

The V call is TRBV5-1, the J call TRBJ2-1; 8 bases line up with TRBD1. This CDR3 spans 14 amino acids. J gave up 10 bases and V 0 bases, and 6 bases lay outside the gene matches. Germline CDR1 is SGHRS and CDR2 is YFSETQ. CDR3 nucleotide sequence: TGCGCCAGCAGCTTGGTTGGGACAGGTTTAGAGCAGTTCTTC. It encodes CASSLVGTGLEQFF.

This clone appeared a single time. This chain connects TRBV11-2 to TRBJ2-1; no clear D. Germline CDR1 is SGHAT and CDR2 is FQNNGV. The CDR3 is 14 residues long. V was cut by 1 base and J by 3 bases, with 7 bases left in between. The CDR3 loop is CASSLVSSYNEQFF. CDR3 in DNA: TGTGCCAGCAGCTTAGTCTCCAGCTACAATGAGCAGTTCTTC.